A selection of T cell receptor beta chains follows, all from one sample in a study of neurological immune-mediated disorders. TCRdb reprocessed the 5' RACE reads via MiXCR and lists one record per CDR3 protein. There are approximately 68,000 distinct CDR3 sequences in the sample; around 4.8% occur only once, and about 2% lies in the top ten. Sequenced input: PBMCs. These receptors were taken from a woman between 65 and 79 years old with multiple sclerosis. CDR3s include the opening cysteine and the closing phenylalanine or tryptophan.

CSADRTGGGSNYGYTF | TRBJ1-2 | TRBV20-1
CAISESGGRGDEQFF | TRBJ2-1 | TRBV10-3
CASSLNRGGTQPQHF | TRBJ1-5 | TRBV7-2
CASSLIGATYEQYF | TRBJ2-7 | TRBV5-1
CASSDRAELSTDTQYF | TRBJ2-3 | TRBV12-3/TRBV12-4
CSAGVGTGILGELFF | TRBJ2-2 | TRBV20-1
CSVEDLRRDYGYTF | TRBJ1-2 | TRBV29-1
CSARGGASEQYF | TRBJ2-7 | TRBV29-1
CASSEAHPGQYEQYF | TRBJ2-7 | TRBV6-1
CASSLGLAGGPEEQYF | TRBJ2-7 | TRBV5-1
CASSNPVAGNSPLHF | TRBJ1-6 | TRBV27
CASSSGLYPSEAFF | TRBJ1-1 | TRBV5-1
CASSLTTHSGANVLTF | TRBJ2-6 | TRBV5-1
CASSSERDTQYF | TRBJ2-3 | TRBV7-2
CAWNLKRTSYEQYF | TRBJ2-7 | TRBV30
CASSYSGTGGEKLFF | TRBJ1-4 | TRBV6-5
CASSQFGGRPYNEQFF | TRBJ2-1 | TRBV3-1
CASSLVPTGELFF | TRBJ2-2 | TRBV7-2
CASSLVSGGAPLDNEQFF | TRBJ2-1 | TRBV7-2
CASSVASGSGEQYF | TRBJ2-7 | TRBV9
CASSVHRGTYNEQFF | TRBJ2-1 | TRBV4-3
CASSPTDHNEQFF | TRBJ2-1 | TRBV7-2
CATSSTSGDEQFF | TRBJ2-1 | TRBV24-1
CASRPGQGYNEQFF | TRBJ2-1 | TRBV19
CASSLDGGGRTGELFF | TRBJ2-2 | TRBV7-2
CASSVLAGGSCTQYF | TRBJ2-3 | TRBV9
CASSPDRGNEQYF | TRBJ2-7 | TRBV7-8
CASSEDRVSNQPQHF | TRBJ1-5 | TRBV2
CSVGADRVANEKLFF | TRBJ1-4 | TRBV29-1
CASNDVGEQYF | TRBJ2-7 | TRBV5-1
CASSQILAGGSYNEQFF | TRBJ2-1 | TRBV6-2/TRBV6-3
CVTQSVRGELFF | TRBJ2-2 | TRBV3-1
CSARAPPSREQYF | TRBJ2-7 | TRBV20-1
CASSTGLARDTQYF | TRBJ2-3 | TRBV5-1
CSAKREPFSYEQYF | TRBJ2-7 | TRBV20-1
CASSSGTSGSLEQFF | TRBJ2-1 | TRBV7-2
CASSLVTGTNYGYTF | TRBJ1-2 | TRBV7-9
CASSSGPAGASTGELFF | TRBJ2-2 | TRBV5-1
CASSQDRSSGDEQYF | TRBJ2-7 | TRBV4-3
CASSHSWTAQETQYF | TRBJ2-5 | TRBV7-2
CASSLAGTYNEQFF | TRBJ2-1 | TRBV7-9
CASSPSGSSYEQYF | TRBJ2-7 | TRBV18
CSAREAREYNEQFF | TRBJ2-1 | TRBV20-1
CASSRTGTENTEAFF | TRBJ1-1 | TRBV18
CASSYGQGNYEQYF | TRBJ2-7 | TRBV6-5
CASSWAKGGGTEAFF | TRBJ1-1 | TRBV5-4
CASRPTGTGLIRTEAFF | TRBJ1-1 | TRBV2